A single sample is the source of the 18 T cell receptor beta chains below, sequenced in a study of post-analysis software for immune sequencing data. TCR beta cDNA libraries had unique molecular identifiers. A single record per CDR3 protein comes from TCRdb applying MiXCR to the PCR reads. The sample gives about 160,000 distinct CDR3 sequences, 36% of which show up once; 25% to 30% is in the top ten. The sequencing here drew on blood, taken after autologous hematopoietic stem cell transplantation. The receptors come from a girl aged 10 to 17 with multiple sclerosis.

The chain couples TRBV20-1 to TRBJ2-5; D call uncertain. The CDR3 totals 13 residues. Trimming cost V 2 bases and J 4 bases, with 11 bases left between them. CDR1 is DFQATT, CDR2 SNEGSKA, per germline (reference sequence). For the CDR3, the DNA is TGCAGTGCTAGAAGCTTTAGAGGAGAGACCCAGTACTTC. The encoded protein is CSARSFRGETQYF.

This clonotype was seen repeatedly, ten times or more. The chain joins TRBV2 to TRBJ2-1; 7 positions agree with TRBD2. CDR3 length: 14 residues. Trimming removed 6 bases from V and 2 bases from J; junction bases left unmatched: 4. Germline-derived CDR1 and CDR2 are SNHLY and FYNNEI. The CDR3, as DNA: TGTGCCAGCAGCTCCAGCGGGACCTACAATGAGCAGTTCTTC. The encoded protein is CASSSSGTYNEQFF.

The chain employs TRBV7-9 and TRBJ2-3, with D hard to call. Trimming pared 6 bases from V and 0 bases from J, leaving 16 bases between. The CDR3 is 16 residues long. Per the germline V gene, CDR1 is SEHNR and CDR2 is FQNEAQ (reference sequence). The CDR3 DNA follows: TGTGCCAGCAGACCCCGAGGCTTCGGGAGCACAGATACGCAGTATTTT. Translation gives CASRPRGFGSTDTQYF.

V and J are TRBV4-1 and TRBJ2-3; TRBD1 matches at 9 bases. The germline CDR1 and CDR2 sequences are MGHRA and YSYEKL. V was pared by 1 base and J by 3 bases, with 8 bases of the junction left unmatched. The CDR3 totals 17 residues. CDR3 in DNA: TGCGCCAGCAGCCAAGTCATACCCGGGACAGGGACAGATACGCAGTATTTT. Protein: CASSQVIPGTGTDTQYF.

The chain carries TRBV2 and TRBJ2-3, with 8 bases fitting TRBD2. Germline-derived CDR1 and CDR2 are SNHLY and FYNNEI. This CDR3 contains 18 residues. V shed 0 bases and J 0 bases; nucleotides not matched to a gene: 8. CDR3 nucleotides: TGTGCCAGCAGTGAAGCGGCGGGAGGCCCATTCAGCACAGATACGCAGTATTTT. Residues: CASSEAAGGPFSTDTQYF.

This sequence joins TRBV20-1 and TRBJ2-7, with D possibly TRBD1 on 6 matching bases. This CDR3 region has 12 residues. Looked up from germline, CDR1 is DFQATT and CDR2 is SNEGSKA (reference sequence). V gave up 4 bases and J gave up 4 bases, with 11 bases separating them. The CDR3 DNA sequence: TGCAGTGCTAAAGACAGGATGTACGAGCAGTACTTC. The encoded protein is CSAKDRMYEQYF.

The V gene is TRBV7-9, the J gene TRBJ1-4; weak D call: TRBD1 (6 bases). Trimming stripped 1 base from V and 5 bases from J, with 11 bases between. CDR3 length equals 15 residues. CDR1 is SEHNR and CDR2 is FQNEAQ in the germline V gene (reference sequence). The CDR3 reads CASSLGGQLNEKLFF. CDR3 in DNA: TGTGCCAGCAGCTTAGGAGGACAGCTAAATGAAAAACTGTTTTTT.

V and J are TRBV5-1 and TRBJ2-5; the match to TRBD2 covers 14 bases. The last part of the DNA fits TRBJ2-7 better; the J call may be wrong. The germline V gene encodes CDR1 SGHRS and CDR2 YFSETQ. This CDR3 has 18 amino acids. CDR3 DNA sequence: TGCGCCAGCAGCTTGTATGCTTTTGGACTAGCGGGGGGCTACGAGCAGTACTTC. It is translated as CASSLYAFGLAGGYEQYF.

This clonotype was counted only a few times. The V call is TRBV5-5, the J call TRBJ2-5, with D maybe TRBD1 (7 bases). The V gene's germline CDR1 is SGHKS and CDR2 YYEKEE (reference sequence). V dropped 3 bases and J dropped 2 bases, with 17 bases sitting between them. This CDR3 has 16 amino acids. Here the CDR3 reads CASSSRESGGQETQYF. CDR3 nucleotide sequence: TGTGCCAGCAGCTCGAGGGAATCAGGGGGGCAAGAGACCCAGTACTTC. Drawing the rest from reference TRBV5-5 and TRBJ2-5, the complete variable domain is DAGVTQSPTHLIKTRGQQVTLRCSPISGHKSVSWYQQVLGQGPQFIFQYYEKEERGRGNFPDRFSARQFPNYSSELNVNALLLGDSALYLCASSSRESGGQETQYFGPGTRLLVL.

V gene TRBV2 combines with J gene TRBJ1-4, with 7 bases fitting TRBD1. There are 15 residues in the CDR3. With 5 bases clipped from V and 0 bases from J, the junction kept 3 bases outside the gene matches. Germline lookup yields CDR1 SNHLY and CDR2 FYNNEI. The CDR3 spells CASSTQGATNEKLFF. CDR3 nucleotides: TGTGCCAGCAGTACTCAGGGGGCAACTAATGAAAAACTGTTTTTT. The variable domain in full, completed from reference TRBV2 and TRBJ1-4, reads EPEVTQTPSHQVTQMGQEVILRCVPISNHLYFYWYRQILGQKVEFLVSFYNNEISEKSEIFDDQFSVERPDGSNFTLKIRSTKLEDSAMYFCASSTQGATNEKLFFGSGTQLSVL.

Many counts were recorded for this clonotype. The chain has TRBV28 and TRBJ1-4; D might be TRBD1 (5 bases). The germline CDR1 and CDR2 sequences are MDHEN and SYDVKM. This CDR3 is 13 amino acids long. V dropped 6 bases and J dropped 8 bases, with 13 bases sitting between them. The DNA of the CDR3 is TGTGCCAGCAGGAGCGGGACTCGAGAAAAACTGTTTTTT. Translation: CASRSGTREKLFF.

The rearrangement links TRBV20-1 to TRBJ1-1; tentatively, D is TRBD1 (6 bases). V gave up 3 bases and J gave up 1 base, with 9 bases separating them. This CDR3 is 13 amino acids long. Germline V gene sequence: CDR1 DFQATT, CDR2 SNEGSKA (reference sequence). Here the CDR3 DNA reads TGCAGTGCTAGCAGCAGGGGGAACACTGAAGCTTTCTTT. The encoded protein is CSASSRGNTEAFF.

The genes are TRBV12-3 or TRBV12-4 and TRBJ2-3, with TRBD2 identical over 11 bases. V gave up 7 bases and J gave up 5 bases; unmatched junction bases: 5. This CDR3 has 14 amino acids. CDR3 sequence: CASNLAGGLDTQYF. CDR3 sequence (DNA): TGTGCCAGCAATCTAGCGGGGGGACTAGATACGCAGTATTTT.

The chain couples TRBV20-1 to TRBJ2-5; D may be TRBD2 (6 bases). Germline-derived CDR1 and CDR2 are DFQATT and SNEGSKA (reference sequence). V was trimmed by 3 bases and J by 4 bases, leaving 12 bases between them. The CDR3 totals 13 residues. In DNA, the CDR3 is TGCAGTGCTAGCCGCGGGGTAAGAGAGACCCAGTACTTC. It translates to CSASRGVRETQYF.

The sample holds a few counts of this clonotype. The chain carries TRBV11-2 and TRBJ2-1; D is perhaps TRBD2 (6 bases). V was trimmed by 5 bases and J by 6 bases, leaving 11 bases between them. The CDR3 has 13 amino acids. The germline V gene has CDR1 SGHAT and CDR2 FQNNGV. CDR3 bases: TGTGCCAGCAGCGGCCTAGCGACCAATGAGCAGTTCTTC. Translated: CASSGLATNEQFF.

This clonotype was recorded at least ten times. V usage is TRBV20-1 and J usage is TRBJ2-4; no firm D call. Germline V gene data show CDR1 as DFQATT and CDR2 as SNEGSKA (reference sequence). The CDR3 runs to 13 residues. V lost 3 bases, J lost 3 bases, and 9 bases lay in between. This CDR3 is CSARGGDKNIQYF. The CDR3 DNA reads TGCAGTGCTAGGGGTGGGGACAAAAACATTCAGTACTTC.

This clonotype was seen a few times. The V call is TRBV29-1, the J call TRBJ2-7, with a possible D match to TRBD1 (5 bases). Per the germline V gene, CDR1 is SQVTM and CDR2 is ANQGSEA. Trimming shortened V by 3 bases and J by 2 bases, and 14 bases separated the two germline ends. CDR3 size: 14 residues. The CDR3 DNA follows: TGCAGCGTTGAGGGGCCCACCGCCCCCTACGAGCAGTACTTC. It encodes CSVEGPTAPYEQYF.

V gene TRBV11-1 combines with J gene TRBJ1-1; D not resolved. Trimming cost V 3 bases and J 0 bases, with 8 bases left between them. Germline CDR1 SGHAT, CDR2 FQDESV (reference sequence). CDR3 length equals 14 residues. CDR3 sequence reads: CASSFGEVNTEAFF. The CDR3 DNA sequence: TGTGCCAGCAGCTTCGGGGAGGTGAACACTGAAGCTTTCTTT.